The sequence of this T cell receptor beta chain was determined in a study of neoadjuvant anti-PD-1 for oral cavity cancer. Study overall: Patients without progression received a fourth nivolumab dose around day 43, then surgical resection on days 50-56.

The CDR3 extends over 14 amino acids. Germline V CDR1 and CDR2: MDHEN, SYDVKM. J lost 4 bases, V lost 6 bases, and 4 bases had no gene match. The time point: after neoadjuvant nivolumab, at surgical resection. These oral cavity squamous cell carcinomas were HPV-negative and locally advanced. Survey sequencing of tumors mostly used about 4.8 ug DNA, two replicates. Sequenced by immunoSEQ multiplex PCR; TCRdb stores in-frame clones only, minus some. The table shows approximately 15,000 clones, with 36% occurring only once. As concerns this clone: The antigen remains unidentified.

Overall study results and limits: Only three patients per response group were TCR-analyzed; validation needed.

Sample: tumor tissue, taken after nivolumab (anti-PD-1) treatment. This TCR derives from a person between 40 and 79 years old with oral cavity squamous cell carcinoma. The rearrangement uses TRBV28 and TRBJ1-5; TRBD1 matches at 9 bases. CDR3 sequence: CASRETGGNQPQHF. CDR3 in DNA: TGTGCCAGCAGGGAGACAGGGGGTAATCAGCCCCAGCATTTT.